This entry lists 24 T cell receptor beta chains sequenced from one sample in a study of T cell repertoires and Cas9 in healthy adults. Profiled with immunoSEQ multiplex PCR; TCRdb holds only in-frame clones, not every one. This table has over 20,000 clones, under 95% appearing once. The material sequenced was CD4+ effector T cells (CD127+, CD25-, CD137-, CD154-) from PBMCs; culture status not recorded. These receptors were collected from a human donor in good health.

V is TRBV19 and J is TRBJ1-4; D uncertain. Trimming took 3 bases from V and 0 from J, leaving 11 bases between them. This CDR3 has 16 amino acids. CDR1 and CDR2 (germline): LNHDA, SQIVND (reference sequence). CDR3 sequence: CASSIRFRATNEKLFF. The CDR3 DNA reads TGTGCCAGTAGTATCAGATTCCGAGCAACTAATGAAAAACTGTTTTTT. The variable domain in full, with the rest retrieved from reference TRBV19 and TRBJ1-4, is DGGITQSPKYLFRKEGQNVTLSCEQNLNHDAMYWYRQDPGQGLRLIYYSQIVNDFQKGDIAEGYSVSREKKESFPLTVTSAQKNPTAFYLCASSIRFRATNEKLFFGSGTQLSVL.

The chain employs TRBV5-1 and TRBJ1-6; a weak D match, TRBD1 (6 bases). In germline, CDR1 is SGHRS, CDR2 YFSETQ. The CDR3 runs 14 residues. Trimming left V 5 bases short and J 8 bases short, with 14 bases between. The CDR3 loop reads CASSSGTKDSPLHF. The CDR3 coding sequence is TGCGCCAGCAGTTCCGGGACAAAGGATTCACCCCTCCACTTT.

The V gene is TRBV11-2, the J gene TRBJ2-3; no clear D. The ends were cut back, 6 bases at V and 3 bases at J, with 10 bases in the middle. Per germline, CDR1 SGHAT and CDR2 FQNNGV. This CDR3 is built from 13 residues. CDR3 sequence reads: CASRPSGTDTQYF. Here the CDR3 DNA reads TGTGCCAGCAGGCCCAGTGGAACAGATACGCAGTATTTT. Combining the CDR3 with reference TRBV11-2 and TRBJ2-3 gives the whole variable domain EAGVAQSPRYKIIEKRQSVAFWCNPISGHATLYWYQQILGQGPKLLIQFQNNGVVDDSQLPKDRFSAERLKGVDSTLKIQPAKLEDSAVYLCASRPSGTDTQYFGPGTRLTVL.

The V call is TRBV14, the J call TRBJ1-6, with D tentatively TRBD1 (5 bases). The V gene lost 2 bases and the J gene lost 7 bases, with 12 bases spanning the gap. This CDR3 spans 15 amino acids. Germline V gene data show CDR1 as SGHDN and CDR2 as FVKESK. CDR3 DNA sequence: TGTGCCAGCAGCCAACCAGGGATCGGGAATTCACCCCTCCACTTT. Translating it yields CASSQPGIGNSPLHF.

The gene calls are TRBV5-5 and TRBJ1-5, with D tentatively TRBD1 (6 bases). Trimming left V 0 bases short and J 3 bases short, with 16 bases between. The CDR3 extends over 17 amino acids. In germline, CDR1 is SGHKS, CDR2 YYEKEE (reference sequence). The DNA of the CDR3 is TGTGCCAGCAGCTTGGACTTTACAGGGAGGGACAATCAGCCCCAGCATTTT. This translates into CASSLDFTGRDNQPQHF. Using reference TRBV5-5 and TRBJ1-5 for the parts outside the CDR3, the full variable domain is DAGVTQSPTHLIKTRGQQVTLRCSPISGHKSVSWYQQVLGQGPQFIFQYYEKEERGRGNFPDRFSARQFPNYSSELNVNALLLGDSALYLCASSLDFTGRDNQPQHFGDGTRLSIL.

In its sample, this clone was seen a few times. The chain employs TRBV18 and TRBJ1-1, with D uncertain. Trimming pared 5 bases from V and 1 base from J, leaving 8 bases between. This CDR3 is 13 amino acids long. Germline CDR1 is KGHSH and CDR2 is LQKENI. The CDR3 loop is CASSSQKNTEAFF. CDR3 bases: TGTGCCAGCTCATCACAGAAGAACACTGAAGCTTTCTTT.

V gene TRBV28 combines with J gene TRBJ1-2; D not resolved. The germline V gene has CDR1 MDHEN and CDR2 SYDVKM. Trimming left V 6 bases short and J 1 base short, with 18 bases between. CDR3 length: 16 amino acids. CDR3: CASSPLPEVRNYGYTF. For the CDR3, the DNA is TGTGCCAGCAGCCCCCTCCCGGAGGTCCGTAACTATGGCTACACCTTC.

The chain combines TRBV19 with TRBJ1-5; no reliable D call. CDR3 length equals 14 residues. Germline V CDR1 and CDR2: LNHDA, SQIVND (reference sequence). Trimming removed 3 bases at V and 3 bases at J, with 9 bases between. The CDR3: CASSIDSLNQPQHF. DNA of the CDR3: TGTGCCAGTAGTATTGATTCCCTCAATCAGCCCCAGCATTTT. The full variable domain, with the rest looked up from reference TRBV19 and TRBJ1-5, is DGGITQSPKYLFRKEGQNVTLSCEQNLNHDAMYWYRQDPGQGLRLIYYSQIVNDFQKGDIAEGYSVSREKKESFPLTVTSAQKNPTAFYLCASSIDSLNQPQHFGDGTRLSIL.

J is TRBJ1-1 and V is TRBV7-2; D not resolved. The CDR3 loop spans 15 amino acids. Trimming pared 1 base from V and 4 bases from J, leaving 13 bases between. The V gene's germline CDR1 is SGHTA and CDR2 FQGNSA. Written as DNA, the CDR3 is TGTGCCAGCAGCTTAGTCCGCACGGGAGGCACTGAAGCTTTCTTT. This translates into CASSLVRTGGTEAFF.

The CDR3 here is CASSLVASTDTQYF. CDR3 DNA: TGTGCCAGCAGCTTGGTGGCCAGCACAGATACGCAGTATTTT. The J gene is TRBJ2-3, the V gene TRBV5-6; D gene ambiguous. In germline, CDR1 is SGHDT, CDR2 YYEEEE. This CDR3 has 14 residues. Deletions cut 0 bases from V and 0 bases from J, with 5 bases between.

The V gene is TRBV29-1, the J gene TRBJ1-1; D perhaps matches TRBD1 (5 bases). Germline loops: CDR1 SQVTM, CDR2 ANQGSEA. V gave up 4 bases and J gave up 1 base, with 7 bases separating them. The CDR3 is made up of 12 amino acids. CDR3: CSVARGNTEAFF. The CDR3 DNA sequence: TGCAGCGTTGCAAGGGGGAACACTGAAGCTTTCTTT. The whole variable domain, remainder taken from reference TRBV29-1 and TRBJ1-1, is SAVISQKPSRDICQRGTSLTIQCQVDSQVTMMFWYRQQPGQSLTLIATANQGSEATYESGFVIDKFPISRPNLTFSTLTVSNMSPEDSSIYLCSVARGNTEAFFGQGTRLTVV.

The chain has TRBV28 and TRBJ1-4; maybe TRBD1 (6 bases). The CDR3 has 14 residues. V was trimmed by 8 bases and J by 3 bases, leaving 13 bases between them. Germline CDR1 reads MDHEN; CDR2 reads SYDVKM. The CDR3, as DNA: TGTGCCAGCTATAGGGGGAAGGCTAATGAAAAACTGTTTTTT. It specifies CASYRGKANEKLFF. Combining the CDR3 with reference TRBV28 and TRBJ1-4 gives the whole variable domain DVKVTQSSRYLVKRTGEKVFLECVQDMDHENMFWYRQDPGLGLRLIYFSYDVKMKEKGDIPEGYSVSREKKERFSLILESASTNQTSMYLCASYRGKANEKLFFGSGTQLSVL.

The chain combines TRBV19 with TRBJ1-1; no clear D. CDR3 length: 15 residues. The germline V gene has CDR1 LNHDA and CDR2 SQIVND (reference sequence). Between the trimmed V and J ends, which lost 1 base and 0 bases, there was a span of 9 bases. The CDR3 here is CASSIVPRVNTEAFF. DNA for the CDR3: TGTGCCAGTAGTATAGTCCCTAGGGTGAACACTGAAGCTTTCTTT.

The genes are TRBV7-8 and TRBJ1-1; possibly TRBD1 for D (6 bases). The CDR3 is 16 residues long. The V end lost 1 base, the J end lost 1 base, and 13 bases lay between the germline ends. In germline, CDR1 is SGHVS, CDR2 FQNEAQ. The CDR3 DNA is TGTGCCAGCAGCTTAGGTTCGGACAGACCGAACACTGAAGCTTTCTTT. Encoded protein: CASSLGSDRPNTEAFF.

This chain joins TRBV6-1 and TRBJ1-5, with 7 bases identical to TRBD1. Per the germline V gene, CDR1 is MNHNS and CDR2 is SASEGT. This CDR3 is 14 amino acids long. The trim removed 7 bases at V and 0 bases at J, leaving 3 bases unmatched. The DNA for the CDR3 is TGTGCCAGCACGACAGGGTCTAGCAATCAGCCCCAGCATTTT. Translation: CASTTGSSNQPQHF.

The chain uses TRBV6-5 and TRBJ1-4; maybe TRBD1 (5 bases). The CDR3 has 16 amino acids. Trimming cost V 0 bases and J 7 bases, with 15 bases left between them. Germline values: CDR1 MNHEY, CDR2 SVGAGI. CDR3: CASSYSLGVGSEKLFF. The CDR3 DNA sequence: TGTGCCAGCAGTTACTCTTTGGGGGTAGGAAGTGAAAAACTGTTTTTT.

This sequence joins TRBV5-1 and TRBJ2-5; D is ambiguous. The CDR3 runs to 11 residues. Germline assignment: CDR1 SGHRS and CDR2 YFSETQ. The V gene lost 5 bases and the J gene lost 4 bases, with 6 bases spanning the gap. CDR3 amino acids: CASRSLETQYF. The CDR3 DNA follows: TGCGCCAGCAGATCTCTAGAGACCCAGTACTTC.

V is TRBV18 and J is TRBJ2-7, with D perhaps given as TRBD1 or TRBD2 (5 bases each). Trimming left V 6 bases short and J 4 bases short, with 16 bases between. The length of the CDR3 is 14 residues. CDR1 and CDR2 from the germline V gene are KGHSH and LQKENI. The CDR3: CASSLDRTRYEQYF. CDR3 DNA: TGTGCCAGCTCCTTAGACAGAACTAGGTACGAGCAGTACTTC. Full variable domain (rest looked up from reference TRBV18 and TRBJ2-7): NAGVMQNPRHLVRRRGQEARLRCSPMKGHSHVYWYRQLPEEGLKFMVYLQKENIIDESGMPKERFSAEFPKEGPSILRIQQVVRGDSAAYFCASSLDRTRYEQYFGPGTRLTVT.

This clone was detected only once. This rearrangement joins TRBV7-9 to TRBJ1-2, with D perhaps TRBD1 (6 bases). The CDR3 is made up of 15 amino acids. Germline V gene lookup returns CDR1 SEHNR and CDR2 FQNEAQ (reference sequence). V was clipped by 6 bases and J by 0 bases, with 14 bases between them. CDR3 loop: CASSPSGGSNYGYTF. The CDR3 DNA sequence: TGTGCCAGCAGTCCCAGCGGGGGCTCTAACTATGGCTACACCTTC.

The chain employs TRBV5-1 and TRBJ1-2; possible D gene TRBD1, 5 bases. V was trimmed by 4 bases and J by 6 bases, leaving 16 bases between them. CDR1 and CDR2 from the germline V gene are SGHRS and YFSETQ. The CDR3 loop spans 14 amino acids. In DNA, the CDR3 is TGCGCCAGCAGCATGGCGGGACGCTCGGATGGCTACACCTTC. As protein: CASSMAGRSDGYTF.

This rearrangement joins TRBV6-6 to TRBJ1-6, with D tentatively TRBD1 (5 bases). The germline gives CDR1 MNHNY, CDR2 SVGAGI (reference sequence). Trimming took off 0 bases at V and 11 bases at J, with 14 bases between the two ends. This CDR3 comprises 15 residues. The DNA for the CDR3 is TGTGCCAGCAGTTACTCCCCGGGGCTTAGGGCACCCCTCCACTTT. Its translation: CASSYSPGLRAPLHF.

This rearrangement joins TRBV15 to TRBJ2-3; 7 bases map to TRBD1. The trim removed 5 bases at V and 2 bases at J, leaving 4 bases unmatched. The CDR3 runs 14 residues. Germline V gene sequence: CDR1 LNHNV, CDR2 YYDKDF (reference sequence). The CDR3 DNA sequence: TGTGCCACCAGCCGGGGACAGAACACAGATACGCAGTATTTT. This encodes CATSRGQNTDTQYF.

The chain couples TRBV5-1 to TRBJ1-2, with unresolved D. The CDR3 totals 12 residues. V lost 1 base to trimming and J lost 6 bases, with 7 bases between them. The V gene's germline CDR1 is SGHRS and CDR2 YFSETQ. CDR3: CASSLLRDGYTF. The CDR3 coding sequence is TGCGCCAGCAGCTTGTTGAGGGATGGCTACACCTTC.

This chain joins TRBV29-1 and TRBJ2-1, with D perhaps TRBD1 (5 bases). The CDR3 runs to 15 residues. CDR1 and CDR2 from the germline V gene are SQVTM and ANQGSEA. Trimming took off 0 bases at V and 7 bases at J, with 16 bases between the two ends. CDR3 in amino acids: CSVEDPAGMLNEQFF. DNA of the CDR3: TGCAGCGTTGAAGACCCGGCAGGGATGTTAAATGAGCAGTTCTTC.